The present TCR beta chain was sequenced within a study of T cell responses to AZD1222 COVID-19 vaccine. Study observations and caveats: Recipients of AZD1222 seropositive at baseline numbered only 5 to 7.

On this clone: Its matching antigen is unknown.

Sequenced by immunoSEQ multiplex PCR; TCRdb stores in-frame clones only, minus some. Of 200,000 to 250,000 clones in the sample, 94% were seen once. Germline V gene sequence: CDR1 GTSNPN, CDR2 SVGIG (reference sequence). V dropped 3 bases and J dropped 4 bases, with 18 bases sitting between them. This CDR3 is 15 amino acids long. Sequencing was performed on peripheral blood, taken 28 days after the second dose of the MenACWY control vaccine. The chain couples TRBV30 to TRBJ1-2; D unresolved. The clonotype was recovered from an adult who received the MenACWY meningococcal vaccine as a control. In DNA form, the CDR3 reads TGTGCCTGGAGGGGCAGTCGGGCAGCGACCTATGGCTACACCTTC. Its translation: CAWRGSRAATYGYTF.